The clone carrying this TCR beta chain was seen at least ten times. The study drew participants aged roughly 18 to 95 years from roughly 25 US areas. Participants reported their clinical history, and cohort assignment relied on those reports. Two negative PCRs, clearance, or symptom resolution were required of recovered Cohort 3 donors. Germline CDR1 reads SGHRS; CDR2 reads YFSETQ. V dropped 1 base and J dropped 1 base, with 8 bases sitting between them. This CDR3 comprises 15 residues. Authors' analysis steps: Quantification of nucleated cells was approximated via reference gene primer amplification. Measured with immunoSEQ multiplex PCR; TCRdb has only the in-frame clones, and not every one. The DNA was the basis for D and trimming; V, J and clone size are from that table. In the table there are 300,000 to 400,000 clones, roughly 84% of which are singletons. The sample is drawn from a study of blood T cell repertoires in COVID-19.

This clonotype was sampled from a woman aged 25-40 years who had recovered from COVID-19. V usage is TRBV5-1 and J usage is TRBJ2-2; D ambiguous. The material sequenced was PBMCs or T cells enriched from blood (not recorded which). CDR3 DNA: TGCGCCAGCAGCTTGATGCCGGGGAACACCGGGGAGCTGTTTTTT. Its translation is CASSLMPGNTGELFF.